The 24 T cell receptor beta chains below come from one sample, sequenced in a study of T-cell memory formation after mild COVID-19. TCRdb passed the 5' RACE reads through MiXCR, listing each CDR3 protein once. The sample lists under 35,000 distinct CDR3 sequences; approximately 21% were seen once. Sequenced input: PBMCs or a T cell subset sorted from them (not recorded which). The receptor set was obtained from an adult who had mild COVID-19 (a few samples of this study predate the infection). Cell type and time point are not known.

The chain links TRBV4-3 to TRBJ2-6, with 9 bases matching TRBD1. V was clipped by 4 bases and J by 0 bases; unmatched bases: 16. CDR1 and CDR2 (germline): LGHNA, YSLEER. The CDR3 is 21 amino acids. CDR3 in DNA: TGCGCCAGCAGCCCCTGGACAGGGGATGACTGGCTATCCTCTGGGGCCAACGTCCTGACTTTC. It translates to CASSPWTGDDWLSSGANVLTF.

This clonotype showed up many times. The rearrangement links TRBV7-3 to TRBJ2-3; a weak D match, TRBD2 (5 bases). The ends were cut back, 3 bases at V and 1 base at J, with 11 bases in the middle. The CDR3 consists of 15 residues. CDR1 SGHTA and CDR2 FQGTGA come from the germline V gene. CDR3 amino acids: CASSLFGDGTDTQYF. The DNA for the CDR3 is TGTGCCAGCAGCTTGTTCGGGGATGGCACAGATACGCAGTATTTT.

This clonotype was counted a single time. The chain links TRBV6-5 to TRBJ1-1; D remains unclear. This CDR3 contains 14 residues. Germline CDR1 and CDR2: MNHEY and SVGAGI. V was shortened by 2 bases and J by 4 bases, with 11 bases between the two germline ends. The CDR3 nucleotides read TGTGCCAGCAGTTACGGGGAGTCTATCACTGAAGCTTTCTTT. Translation: CASSYGESITEAFF.

This clonotype was detected many times. This chain connects TRBV7-3 to TRBJ1-2; D not resolved. Germline V gives CDR1 SGHTA, CDR2 FQGTGA. This CDR3 is built from 12 residues. V lost 1 base and J 11 bases, leaving 11 bases between the germline ends. The DNA of the CDR3 is TGTGCCAGCAGCTTAAGATTCTCGGGGTACACCTTC. Translated: CASSLRFSGYTF.

This clonotype was counted at least ten times. The chain carries TRBV7-2 and TRBJ2-7; 12 nucleotides align to TRBD2. J gave up 3 bases and V 2 bases, and 11 bases lay outside the gene matches. In germline, CDR1 is SGHTA, CDR2 FQGNSA. The CDR3 is made up of 18 amino acids. CDR3 residues: CASSLSPASGRGRYEQYF. The CDR3 region has the DNA TGTGCCAGCAGCTTAAGTCCGGCTAGCGGGAGGGGACGCTACGAGCAGTACTTC.

In this sample, this clonotype turned up many times. The chain uses TRBV12-3 or TRBV12-4 and TRBJ1-6; 9 nucleotides align to TRBD1. V shed 7 bases and J 8 bases; nucleotides not matched to a gene: 3. The CDR3 extends over 13 amino acids. DNA for the CDR3: TGTGCCAGCACGAGACAGGGGGATTCACCCCTCCACTTT. Its translation is CASTRQGDSPLHF.

This clonotype was recorded at least ten times. The chain is built from TRBV7-8 and TRBJ1-1, with D uncertain. From germline, CDR1 is SGHVS and CDR2 FQNEAQ. CDR3 length: 16 residues. The V end was cut by 5 bases, the J end by 0 bases, with 16 bases between. The CDR3 DNA follows: TGTGCCAGCAGCGATGGGTTGGGCAGCTTGAACACTGAAGCTTTCTTT. Its protein product is CASSDGLGSLNTEAFF. Drawing the rest from reference TRBV7-8 and TRBJ1-1, the complete variable domain is GAGVSQSPRYKVAKRGQDVALRCDPISGHVSLFWYQQALGQGPEFLTYFQNEAQLDKSGLPSDRFFAERPEGSVSTLKIQRTQQEDSAVYLCASSDGLGSLNTEAFFGQGTRLTVV.

The chain carries TRBV10-3 and TRBJ1-1; the D gene is possibly TRBD1 (6 bases). This CDR3 has 15 amino acids. Per the germline V gene, CDR1 is ENHRY and CDR2 is SYGVKD. V shed 5 bases and J shed 2 bases, with 15 bases lying between them. The DNA for the CDR3 is TGTGCCATCAGTAGACAGTCGGGGGCAAACACTGAAGCTTTCTTT. Its protein product is CAISRQSGANTEAFF.

Ten or more counts support this clonotype. The chain links TRBV18 to TRBJ1-2, with a weak D call TRBD1 (6 bases). Germline-derived CDR1 and CDR2 are KGHSH and LQKENI. Trimming pared 8 bases from V and 1 base from J, leaving 11 bases between. This CDR3 contains 13 residues. In nucleotides, the CDR3 is TGTGCCAGCCTCGGACAGATTAACTATGGCTACACCTTC. Amino acid sequence: CASLGQINYGYTF.

The rearrangement joins TRBV20-1 to TRBJ2-3, with 9 nucleotides matching TRBD2. CDR3 length: 18 amino acids. Germline V gives CDR1 DFQATT, CDR2 SNEGSKA (reference sequence). J was trimmed by 0 bases and V by 0 bases; bases with no gene match: 10. Here the CDR3 reads CSAREITSGGLSTDTQYF. The CDR3 DNA reads as TGCAGTGCTAGAGAAATTACCAGCGGGGGGCTGAGCACAGATACGCAGTATTTT.

A note on this clonotype: A clone one base away is much larger, so this may be a read error. This chain uses TRBV3-1 with TRBJ2-7; 9 nucleotides line up with TRBD2. Germline assignment: CDR1 LGHDT and CDR2 YNNKEL (reference sequence). Germline trimming cut 4 bases from V and 3 bases from J; bases unmatched to any gene: 4. This CDR3 has 14 amino acids. The CDR3 DNA sequence: TGTGCCAGCAGCCCTATAGCGGGAGACTACGAGCAGTACTTC. As protein: CASSPIAGDYEQYF.

The table lists this clonotype with many counts. This chain uses TRBV6-5 with TRBJ2-5; 7 positions match TRBD2. The CDR3 totals 14 residues. Trimming cost V 6 bases and J 1 base; bases outside gene matches: 5. The germline CDR1 and CDR2 sequences are MNHEY and SVGAGI. The DNA for the CDR3 is TGTGCCAGCAGAGCGGGGCGGACCCAAGAGACCCAGTACTTC. Its translation: CASRAGRTQETQYF.

The chain recombines TRBV27 with TRBJ2-3; 10 bases map to TRBD1. Trimming took 4 bases from V and 2 from J; bases not matched to a gene: 9. Per the germline V gene, CDR1 is MNHEY and CDR2 is SMNVEV (reference sequence). The CDR3 runs to 17 residues. DNA of the CDR3: TGTGCCAGCAGTTGGACAGGGGGTTCTCTTTACACAGATACGCAGTATTTT. Protein sequence: CASSWTGGSLYTDTQYF.

V gene TRBV12-3 or TRBV12-4 combines with J gene TRBJ2-3, with 8 bases that match TRBD2. With V trimmed by 3 bases and J by 5 bases, 7 bases remained unmatched. The CDR3 consists of 15 residues. CDR3 residues: CASSFTGGLVDTQYF. DNA of the CDR3: TGTGCCAGCAGTTTTACGGGAGGGCTGGTAGATACGCAGTATTTT.

This clonotype was seen a few times. The chain links TRBV7-9 to TRBJ2-3; 9 positions agree with TRBD2. V lost 5 bases and J lost 4; bases outside the gene matches: 10. CDR3 size: 16 residues. Per germline, CDR1 SEHNR and CDR2 FQNEAQ (reference sequence). CDR3 DNA: TGTGCCAGCAGCGCCCCGGGCGGGAGGGGGCCAGATACGCAGTATTTT. This gives the protein CASSAPGGRGPDTQYF.

In its sample, this clonotype ranks as medium-sized. As DNA, the CDR3 is TGCAGTGCTAGCAATAACAGGCCCTCCTACAATGAGCAGTTCTTC. Translation gives CSASNNRPSYNEQFF. The gene calls are TRBV20-1 and TRBJ2-1, with D possibly TRBD1 on 5 matching bases. The CDR3 is 15 residues long. The V end was cut by 3 bases, the J end by 0 bases, with 12 bases between. Germline loops: CDR1 DFQATT, CDR2 SNEGSKA (reference sequence).

The CDR3 spells CSVGQQSSYEQYF. The CDR3, as DNA: TGCAGCGTCGGACAGCAGTCCTCCTACGAGCAGTACTTC. This chain links TRBV29-1 with TRBJ2-7; TRBD1 might be the D (6 bases). The germline V gene has CDR1 SQVTM and CDR2 ANQGSEA. The V end lost 6 bases, the J end lost 0 bases, and 12 bases lay between the germline ends. CDR3 length: 13 amino acids.

This clonotype was detected many times. The chain joins TRBV20-1 to TRBJ1-5; no clear D gene. Trimming took off 2 bases at V and 4 bases at J, with 12 bases between the two ends. CDR1 DFQATT and CDR2 SNEGSKA come from the germline V gene (reference sequence). The CDR3 sequence is 14 residues long. CDR3 loop: CSARPGSRNQPQHF. CDR3 nucleotide sequence: TGCAGTGCTAGACCGGGGTCAAGGAATCAGCCCCAGCATTTT.

This clonotype was counted at least ten times. The chain has TRBV5-1 and TRBJ2-5; maybe TRBD2 (5 bases). Trimming left V 2 bases short and J 1 base short, with 9 bases between. Looked up from germline, CDR1 is SGHRS and CDR2 is YFSETQ. This CDR3 contains 14 residues. As DNA, the CDR3 is TGCGCCAGCAGCTTCCCGGGAACCCAAGAGACCCAGTACTTC. This sequence encodes CASSFPGTQETQYF.

This clonotype was recorded many times. This chain links TRBV30 with TRBJ1-2; no firm D call. CDR3 length equals 13 residues. CDR1 and CDR2 (germline): GTSNPN, SVGIG (reference sequence). The V end lost 4 bases, the J end lost 5 bases, and 14 bases lay between the germline ends. The CDR3 nucleotides are TGTGCCTGGACCAGTCGGGTGCGGTATGGCTACACCTTC. This sequence encodes CAWTSRVRYGYTF. The full variable domain, with the rest looked up from reference TRBV30 and TRBJ1-2, is SQTIHQWPATLVQPVGSPLSLECTVEGTSNPNLYWYRQAAGRGLQLLFYSVGIGQISSEVPQNLSASRPQDRQFILSSKKLLLSDSGFYLCAWTSRVRYGYTFGSGTRLTVV.

J is TRBJ2-2 and V is TRBV2, with 15 bases aligning to TRBD2. The germline CDR1 and CDR2 sequences are SNHLY and FYNNEI. This CDR3 spans 17 amino acids. Losses at the gene ends were 8 bases for V and 4 bases for J; bases not matched to a gene: 8. CDR3 coding DNA: TGTGCCAGCGACCTGGGACTAGCGGGGGGACTCACCGGGGAGCTGTTTTTT. Protein: CASDLGLAGGLTGELFF.

The chain has TRBV5-5 and TRBJ1-6; no reliable D call. The V gene's germline CDR1 is SGHKS and CDR2 YYEKEE (reference sequence). V lost 0 bases to trimming and J lost 11 bases, with 9 bases between them. CDR3 length: 13 residues. DNA for the CDR3: TGTGCCAGCAGCTTGGACCCGCAGGCACCCCTCCACTTT. Translation: CASSLDPQAPLHF.

At least ten counts were recorded for this clonotype. The chain is built from TRBV7-2 and TRBJ1-6, with D unclear. Trimming left V 1 base short and J 8 bases short, with 9 bases between. Germline V gene sequence: CDR1 SGHTA, CDR2 FQGNSA. The CDR3 covers 14 residues. CDR3 sequence: CASSLGPTYSPLHF. The CDR3 coding sequence is TGTGCCAGCAGCTTAGGGCCTACCTATTCACCCCTCCACTTT.

This clonotype has at least ten counts. DNA of the CDR3: TGTGCCAGCAGTTCCGGACTGAGCAATCAGCCCCAGCATTTT. It yields the protein CASSSGLSNQPQHF. The J gene is TRBJ1-5, the V gene TRBV12-3 or TRBV12-4; D is ambiguous. Trimming left V 4 bases short and J 1 base short, with 8 bases between. The CDR3 contains 14 residues.